This T cell receptor (beta chain) was obtained from a study of T cell responses to AZD1222 COVID-19 vaccine. Study-level points and caveats: Dominant CD4 TCR responses targeted spike regions 160-218 and 743-854. Just a handful of AZD1222 recipients tested seropositive at baseline. Recipients of two AZD1222 doses showed rising Spike-specific TCR breadth and depth. There were repertoire samples only from the period after the peak T cell response.

The table came from immunoSEQ multiplex PCR; TCRdb's copy has only in-frame clones and leaves some out. The table has about 270,000 clones, 85% to 95% seen once; the top ten hold 0.55%. This clone was picked up a small number of times. Its antigen is unidentified. The V end lost 5 bases, the J end lost 1 base, and 19 bases lay between the germline ends. This CDR3 has 17 amino acids. Germline V CDR1 and CDR2: SGHVS, FNYEAQ. V gene TRBV7-6 combines with J gene TRBJ2-3; weak D call: TRBD1 (5 bases). The sequence derives from an adult who received the AZD1222 COVID-19 vaccine. The sample was peripheral blood, taken 28 days after the second AZD1222 dose. This CDR3 reads CASSPLVDSPRTDTQYF. As DNA, the CDR3 is TGTGCCAGCAGCCCCCTCGTCGACAGCCCCCGCACAGATACGCAGTATTTT.